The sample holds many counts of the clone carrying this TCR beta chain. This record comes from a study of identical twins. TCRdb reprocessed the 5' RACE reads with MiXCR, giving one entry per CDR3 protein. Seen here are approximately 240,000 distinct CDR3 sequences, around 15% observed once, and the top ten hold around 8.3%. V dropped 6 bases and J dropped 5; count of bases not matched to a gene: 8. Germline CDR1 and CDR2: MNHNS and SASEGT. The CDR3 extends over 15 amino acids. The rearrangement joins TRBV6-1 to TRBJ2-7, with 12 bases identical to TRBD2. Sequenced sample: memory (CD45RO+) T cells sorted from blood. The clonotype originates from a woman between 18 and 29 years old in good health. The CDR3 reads CASSLGLAGPNEQYF. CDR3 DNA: TGTGCCAGCAGCCTCGGACTAGCGGGGCCTAACGAGCAGTACTTC.